These 7 T cell receptor beta chains came from one sample sequenced in a study of cytotoxic CD8 clonotypes in ibrutinib-treated CLL. Repertoires were generated with immunoSEQ multiplex PCR, while TCRdb's copy carries only in-frame clones and drops some. The table records under 300,000 clones, roughly 76% of them present only once. The sequenced sample was PBMCs, obtained at disease progression, from a patient treated with ibrutinib. These receptors were obtained from a human donor with chronic lymphocytic leukemia.

The chain combines TRBV5-1 with TRBJ2-3; TRBD1 matches 8 bases. Germline V lookup: CDR1 SGHRS, CDR2 YFSETQ. The CDR3 is made up of 15 amino acids. Losses at the gene ends were 2 bases for V and 1 base for J; bases not matched to a gene: 3. CDR3 amino acids: CASSLDRGGTDTQYF. In nucleotides, the CDR3 is TGCGCCAGCAGCTTAGACAGGGGAGGCACAGATACGCAGTATTTT.

The chain joins TRBV28 to TRBJ2-3; 9 nucleotides match TRBD2. The CDR3 is made up of 14 amino acids. Germline trimming cut 10 bases from V and 1 base from J; bases unmatched to any gene: 6. From germline, CDR1 is MDHEN and CDR2 SYDVKM. CDR3 nucleotides: TGTGCCACCAATGTAGCGGGGGGCACAGATACGCAGTATTTT. It translates to CATNVAGGTDTQYF.

V usage is TRBV6-6 and J usage is TRBJ2-3; 7 nucleotides align to TRBD2. The CDR3 loop spans 15 amino acids. Unmatched junction bases numbered 9, after V lost 6 bases and J lost 3 bases. CDR1 is MNHNY and CDR2 is SVGAGI in the germline V gene (reference sequence). In DNA form, the CDR3 reads TGTGCCAGCAGAGTCCGGGACTATCGGACAGATACGCAGTATTTT. This translates into CASRVRDYRTDTQYF.

This clone was observed a few times. Other DNA sequences in the same sample also yield this CDR3. The V call is TRBV29-1, the J call TRBJ1-2; 9 bases are a match to TRBD1. The CDR3 length is 12 residues. V shed 5 bases, J shed 7 bases, and the junction held 5 bases outside the gene matches. Germline V lookup: CDR1 SQVTM, CDR2 ANQGSEA. The DNA for the CDR3 is TGCAGCGTTCCGGGACAGGGAGGTGGCTACACCTTC. Its protein product is CSVPGQGGGYTF.

The chain couples TRBV5-1 to TRBJ2-5; possible D gene TRBD2, 5 bases. The germline V and J ends were trimmed by 3 bases and 1 base, with 16 bases remaining between them. The CDR3 spans 16 residues. Germline loops: CDR1 SGHRS, CDR2 YFSETQ. The CDR3: CASSSLVSGIQETQYF. CDR3 DNA: TGCGCCAGCAGCTCCCTCGTGTCGGGGATCCAAGAGACCCAGTACTTC.

V and J are TRBV7-8 and TRBJ2-1, with 9 positions matching TRBD1. Germline CDR1 is SGHVS and CDR2 is FQNEAQ. This CDR3 comprises 14 residues. The junction had 5 bases not matched to a gene; V was cut back by 8 bases and J by 3 bases. The DNA of the CDR3 is TGTGCCAGCCGTCCGGGACAGGGCTACAATGAGCAGTTCTTC. It is translated as CASRPGQGYNEQFF. Combining the CDR3 with reference TRBV7-8 and TRBJ2-1 gives the whole variable domain GAGVSQSPRYKVAKRGQDVALRCDPISGHVSLFWYQQALGQGPEFLTYFQNEAQLDKSGLPSDRFFAERPEGSVSTLKIQRTQQEDSAVYLCASRPGQGYNEQFFGPGTRLTVL.

V and J are TRBV23-1 and TRBJ1-2; D is unclear. TRBV23-1 is an ORF for which the function is uncertain. Trimming pared 0 bases from V and 8 bases from J, leaving 7 bases between. This CDR3 is built from 12 residues. CDR3 bases: TGCGCCAGCAGTCAATCATTGGCCGGCTACACCTTC. Its translation: CASSQSLAGYTF.